This passage covers 6 T cell receptor beta chains from one sample sequenced in a study of T cell responses to AZD1222 COVID-19 vaccine. Generated by immunoSEQ multiplex PCR, the TCRdb table keeps only in-frame clones and is missing some. The table records about 150,000 clones, 70% to 90% of them present only once. Sequencing was performed on peripheral blood, taken on day 0 of AZD1222 vaccination. Receptors originate from an adult in good health.

This clone was recorded once. This sequence joins TRBV7-2 and TRBJ2-3; D is unresolved. The V end was cut by 5 bases, the J end by 3 bases, with 6 bases between. Germline lookup yields CDR1 SGHTA and CDR2 FQGNSA. This CDR3 has 12 residues. The CDR3 loop reads CASSAVTDTQYF. The CDR3 DNA reads as TGTGCCAGCAGCGCAGTTACAGATACGCAGTATTTT.

J is TRBJ2-7 and V is TRBV7-6; possible D gene TRBD2, 6 bases. Trimming removed 5 bases at V and 6 bases at J, with 17 bases between. Germline V CDR1 and CDR2: SGHVS, FNYEAQ. The CDR3 consists of 14 residues. The CDR3 region has the DNA TGTGCCAGCAGCCAGGCCGGGGGATGGGGCGAGCAGTACTTC. Amino acids: CASSQAGGWGEQYF.

V usage is TRBV12-3 or TRBV12-4 and J usage is TRBJ1-6; 7 bases match TRBD1. V trimming: 6 bases; J trimming: 13 bases; junction bases outside the gene matches: 9. The CDR3 has 13 amino acids. CDR3 loop: CASRQGEWAPLHF. CDR3 DNA sequence: TGTGCCAGCAGGCAGGGGGAATGGGCGCCCCTCCACTTT.

V and J are TRBV6-6 and TRBJ1-5; D is unresolved. V was cut by 9 bases and J by 3 bases, with 9 bases left in between. The germline gives CDR1 MNHNY, CDR2 SVGAGI (reference sequence). This CDR3 comprises 12 residues. The CDR3 DNA reads TGTGCCAGTCATCTGCCCAATCAGCCCCAGCATTTT. Residues: CASHLPNQPQHF.

The V and J genes are TRBV5-4 and TRBJ2-7; TRBD1 might be the D (6 bases). Trimming took 4 bases from V and 3 from J, leaving 17 bases between them. The length of the CDR3 is 15 residues. Looked up from germline, CDR1 is SGHNT and CDR2 is YYREEE (reference sequence). CDR3 DNA: TGTGCCAGCAGCACCCGAGGGACACTGAGCTACGAGCAGTACTTC. Protein: CASSTRGTLSYEQYF.

V and J are TRBV7-2 and TRBJ1-2; TRBD1 is a possible D gene (5 bases). The germline gives CDR1 SGHTA, CDR2 FQGNSA. The CDR3 sequence is 13 residues long. Trimming removed 6 bases from V and 6 bases from J, with 14 bases in between. This chain's CDR3 is CASRGDLGDGYTF. CDR3 sequence (DNA): TGTGCCAGCAGGGGGGATCTGGGGGATGGCTACACCTTC.